This T cell receptor (beta chain) was captured by sequencing in a study of cytomegalovirus exposure and HLA in healthy donors. Study findings and constraints: Certain indistinguishable V segments, among them TRBV6-2 and TRBV6-3, were excluded.

The CDR3 spans 12 residues. In germline, CDR1 is SNHLY, CDR2 FYNNEI. Trimming pared 6 bases from V and 3 bases from J, leaving 9 bases between. Worth noting for this clone: Its antigen remains unknown.

Researchers ran the PCR with 60 Vbeta and 13 Jbeta primers. The data were produced by immunoSEQ multiplex PCR, yet TCRdb's version contains in-frame clones alone and is incomplete. Here the sample table reports 100,000 to 150,000 clones. The chain uses TRBV2 and TRBJ2-7; weak D call: TRBD2 (5 bases). The clonotype comes from a man between 40 and 49 years old in good health and CMV-seronegative. What was sequenced was PBMCs. CDR3 DNA: TGTGCCAGCAGGGACTCAAACTACGAGCAGTACTTC. Translation gives CASRDSNYEQYF.